This TCR beta chain is drawn from a study of blood T cells in healthy people across ages. With a J-beta primer mix and a sample-barcoded 5' primer, a second PCR ran about 7 to 12 cycles. Via MiXCR, TCRdb re-called the 5' RACE reads, giving one row per CDR3 protein. This table holds around 280,000 distinct CDR3 sequences, 27% found once. Study-wide points: Donors of long life had a larger count of naive CD4+ cells and greater diversity than aged donors. In the absence of known donor CMV status, changes in expanded clonotypes were possibly confounded.

This clonotype was picked up a small number of times. The antigen is undetermined. V was shortened by 0 bases and J by 3 bases, with 12 bases between the two germline ends. This CDR3 is 16 amino acids long. The germline CDR1 and CDR2 sequences are SNHLY and FYNNEI. The sequenced sample was blood. The chain links TRBV2 to TRBJ2-1; D gene uncertain. The receptor comes from a woman aged 70-85 years in good health. The CDR3 nucleotides read TGTGCCAGCAGTGAAGCGCAACTGAGTAGCTACAATGAGCAGTTCTTC. Translating gives CASSEAQLSSYNEQFF.